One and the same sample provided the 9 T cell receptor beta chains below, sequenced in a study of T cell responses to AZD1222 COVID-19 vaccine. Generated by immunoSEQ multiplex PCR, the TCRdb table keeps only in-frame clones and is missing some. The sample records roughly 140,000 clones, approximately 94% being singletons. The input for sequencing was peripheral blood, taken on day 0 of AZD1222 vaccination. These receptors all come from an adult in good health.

The CDR3 coding sequence is TGTGCCAGCAGCCCCGTTACGCAGAACACTGAAGCTTTCTTT. Translated, it gives CASSPVTQNTEAFF. V usage is TRBV25-1 and J usage is TRBJ1-1, with D unclear. V was trimmed by 6 bases and J by 1 base, leaving 12 bases between them. The germline CDR1 and CDR2 sequences are MGHDK and SYGVNS. The length of the CDR3 is 14 residues.

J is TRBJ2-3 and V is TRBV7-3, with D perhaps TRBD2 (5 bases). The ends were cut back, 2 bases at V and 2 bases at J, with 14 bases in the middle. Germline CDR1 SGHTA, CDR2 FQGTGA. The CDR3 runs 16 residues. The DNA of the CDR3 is TGTGCCAGCAGCTTAGGTACGGGATTGAACACAGATACGCAGTATTTT. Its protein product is CASSLGTGLNTDTQYF.

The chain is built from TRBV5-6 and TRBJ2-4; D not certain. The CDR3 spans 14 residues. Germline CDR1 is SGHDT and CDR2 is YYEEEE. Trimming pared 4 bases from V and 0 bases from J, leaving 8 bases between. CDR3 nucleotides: TGTGCCAGCAGCCCCACGGTAGCCAAAAACATTCAGTACTTC. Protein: CASSPTVAKNIQYF.

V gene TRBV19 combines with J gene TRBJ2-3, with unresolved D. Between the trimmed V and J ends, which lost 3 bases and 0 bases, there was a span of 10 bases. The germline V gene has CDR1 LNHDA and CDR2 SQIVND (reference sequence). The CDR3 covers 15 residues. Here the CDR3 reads CASSIRGFSTDTQYF. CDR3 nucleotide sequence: TGTGCCAGTAGTATTAGAGGCTTTAGCACAGATACGCAGTATTTT.

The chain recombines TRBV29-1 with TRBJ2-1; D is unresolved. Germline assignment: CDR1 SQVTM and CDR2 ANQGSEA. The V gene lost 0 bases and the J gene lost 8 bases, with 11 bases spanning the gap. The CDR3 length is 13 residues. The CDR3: CSVEDHKTDEQFF. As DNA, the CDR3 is TGCAGCGTTGAAGATCACAAGACCGATGAGCAGTTCTTC.

Here the CDR3 reads CASFPGTGGISPLHF. The CDR3 DNA reads TGTGCCAGCTTCCCTGGGACAGGGGGCATTTCACCCCTCCACTTT. The chain is built from TRBV2 and TRBJ1-6; TRBD1 matches at 12 bases. Germline CDR1 and CDR2: SNHLY and FYNNEI. CDR3 length equals 15 residues. The trim removed 8 bases at V and 9 bases at J, leaving 8 bases unmatched. The whole variable domain, remainder taken from reference TRBV2 and TRBJ1-6, is EPEVTQTPSHQVTQMGQEVILRCVPISNHLYFYWYRQILGQKVEFLVSFYNNEISEKSEIFDDQFSVERPDGSNFTLKIRSTKLEDSAMYFCASFPGTGGISPLHFGNGTRLTVT.

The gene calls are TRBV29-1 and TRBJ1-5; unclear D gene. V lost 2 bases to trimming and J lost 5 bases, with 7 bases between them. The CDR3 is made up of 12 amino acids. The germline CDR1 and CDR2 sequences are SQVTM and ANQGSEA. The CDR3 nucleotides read TGCAGCGTTGAATTCAGAGATCAGCCCCAGCATTTT. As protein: CSVEFRDQPQHF.

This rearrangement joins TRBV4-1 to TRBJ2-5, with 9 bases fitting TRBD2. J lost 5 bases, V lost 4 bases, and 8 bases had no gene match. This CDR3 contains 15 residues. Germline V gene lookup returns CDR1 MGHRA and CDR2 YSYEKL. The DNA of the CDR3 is TGCGCCAGCAGCCCAAGGGCGGGAGGGCCGGAGACCCAGTACTTC. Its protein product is CASSPRAGGPETQYF.

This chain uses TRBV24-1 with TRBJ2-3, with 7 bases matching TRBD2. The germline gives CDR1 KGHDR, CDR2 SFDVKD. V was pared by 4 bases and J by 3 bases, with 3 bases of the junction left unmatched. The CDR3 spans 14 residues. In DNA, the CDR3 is TGTGCCACCAGTGAGGGGGGGAGTACAGATACGCAGTATTTT. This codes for CATSEGGSTDTQYF.